The 13 T cell receptor beta chains in this list originate from one sample, sequenced in a study of shared clonotypes between healthy human individuals. Naive CD8 cells lacked CD45RO and underwent positive selection for CCR7, leaving out terminally differentiated effector memory CD45RA+ cells. TCRdb's copy holds only in-frame clones and misses some; the assay was immunoSEQ multiplex PCR. The sample has about 680,000 clones; about 91% are singletons. The sequenced sample was naive CD8+ T cells sorted from blood. These receptors all come from a man between 25 and 39 years old in good health.

This rearrangement joins TRBV4-1 to TRBJ1-4, with D tentatively TRBD1 (6 bases). Looked up from germline, CDR1 is MGHRA and CDR2 is YSYEKL. The CDR3 length is 17 residues. Trimming stripped 1 base from V and 3 bases from J, with 15 bases between. The DNA of the CDR3 is TGCGCCAGCAGCCAAGGAAACAGGGCCCCAGCTAATGAAAAACTGTTTTTT. Translation: CASSQGNRAPANEKLFF.

The rearrangement uses TRBV9 and TRBJ2-1; the D gene is possibly TRBD1 (6 bases). V was pared by 4 bases and J by 10 bases, with 12 bases between. The CDR3 consists of 12 residues. Germline CDR1 SGDLS, CDR2 YYNGEE. The CDR3 DNA is TGTGCCAGCAGCCCCCGGACAGAAGAGCAGTTCTTC. This gives the protein CASSPRTEEQFF.

The rearrangement links TRBV7-9 to TRBJ2-6, with D possibly matching TRBD1 (5 bases). The CDR3 is 16 residues long. Germline lookup yields CDR1 SEHNR and CDR2 FQNEAQ (reference sequence). The ends were cut back, 5 bases at V and 0 bases at J, with 11 bases in the middle. The DNA for the CDR3 is TGTGCCAGCAGCCCCCGACAGAGCTCTGGGGCCAACGTCCTGACTTTC. It yields the protein CASSPRQSSGANVLTF.

This clone has a single count. The genes are TRBV28 and TRBJ2-5; D remains ambiguous. Trimming pared 3 bases from V and 10 bases from J, leaving 9 bases between. The CDR3 has 11 residues. Germline CDR1 reads MDHEN; CDR2 reads SYDVKM. The CDR3 reads CASSLDEDQYF. The CDR3 nucleotides read TGTGCCAGCAGTTTGGACGAGGACCAGTACTTC.

The chain is built from TRBV5-1 and TRBJ2-2, with TRBD1 as a possible D gene (5 bases). This CDR3 has 15 residues. Germline V gene data show CDR1 as SGHRS and CDR2 as YFSETQ. With 6 bases removed from V and 2 bases from J, the gap between germline ends came to 14 bases. CDR3: CASNVRQSNTGELFF. The CDR3 DNA follows: TGCGCCAGCAACGTAAGACAGTCAAACACCGGGGAGCTGTTTTTT.

Concerning this clone itself: Additional DNA sequences in this sample encode the identical CDR3. The CDR3 sequence is CASSLGYEQYF. CDR3 coding DNA: TGTGCCAGCAGCCTCGGTTACGAGCAGTACTTC. The chain is built from TRBV5-6 and TRBJ2-7; D is uncertain. Trimming took off 4 bases at V and 4 bases at J, with 6 bases between the two ends. Germline V gene lookup returns CDR1 SGHDT and CDR2 YYEEEE. The length of the CDR3 is 11 residues.

The J gene is TRBJ1-1, the V gene TRBV6-4; no clear D. V was shortened by 6 bases and J by 7 bases, with 15 bases between the two germline ends. This CDR3 contains 13 residues. Germline values: CDR1 MRHNA, CDR2 SNTAGT. DNA of the CDR3: TGTGCCAGCAGGGCCTTTAGTGTCCGTGAAGCTTTCTTT. Protein sequence: CASRAFSVREAFF.

The chain employs TRBV27 and TRBJ2-1, with a weak D call TRBD2 (5 bases). The germline V gene encodes CDR1 MNHEY and CDR2 SMNVEV (reference sequence). Trimming shortened V by 5 bases and J by 3 bases, and 14 bases separated the two germline ends. This CDR3 spans 15 amino acids. CDR3 sequence (DNA): TGTGCCAGCAGTCCGGGATCTCCGATCTACAATGAGCAGTTCTTC. Translated: CASSPGSPIYNEQFF.

This clone has just one count. V is TRBV27 and J is TRBJ2-6, with D perhaps matching TRBD1 (5 bases). Trimming took 8 bases from V and 1 from J, leaving 15 bases between them. The CDR3 is made up of 16 amino acids. CDR1 and CDR2 (germline): MNHEY, SMNVEV (reference sequence). CDR3 coding DNA: TGTGCCAGCCGGAATATAAAGGGGTCTGGGGCCAACGTCCTGACTTTC. Translation: CASRNIKGSGANVLTF. Full variable domain (remainder filled in from reference TRBV27 and TRBJ2-6): EAQVTQNPRYLITVTGKKLTVTCSQNMNHEYMSWYRQDPGLGLRQIYYSMNVEVTDKGDVPEGYKVSRKEKRNFPLILESPSPNQTSLYFCASRNIKGSGANVLTFGAGSRLTVL.

This clone was seen a single time. The chain links TRBV5-4 to TRBJ2-7; tentative D call: TRBD1 (6 bases). Trimming took 0 bases from V and 4 from J, leaving 8 bases between them. Germline V gene lookup returns CDR1 SGHNT and CDR2 YYREEE (reference sequence). CDR3 size: 13 residues. In nucleotides, the CDR3 is TGTGCCAGCAGCTTGGCACAGGGATACGAGCAGTACTTC. Translated, it gives CASSLAQGYEQYF.

The genes are TRBV27 and TRBJ2-7; D is uncertain. The CDR3 loop spans 14 amino acids. Germline CDR1 reads MNHEY; CDR2 reads SMNVEV (reference sequence). The ends were cut back, 5 bases at V and 3 bases at J, with 14 bases in the middle. CDR3 DNA: TGTGCCAGCAGTCTCTCGACGGAATTCTACGAGCAGTACTTC. Translated: CASSLSTEFYEQYF.

The chain has TRBV4-3 and TRBJ2-2, with no clear D. Germline assignment: CDR1 LGHNA and CDR2 YSLEER. CDR3 size: 16 residues. V was pared by 1 base and J by 0 bases, with 9 bases between. CDR3 DNA: TGCGCCAGCAGCCAAGGGCGAATCACGAACACCGGGGAGCTGTTTTTT. Amino acid sequence: CASSQGRITNTGELFF.

This rearrangement joins TRBV7-9 to TRBJ2-7; 11 bases are a match to TRBD1. The CDR3 sequence is 16 residues long. Germline V CDR1 and CDR2: SEHNR, FQNEAQ (reference sequence). V trimming: 4 bases; J trimming: 3 bases; junction bases outside the gene matches: 8. As DNA, the CDR3 is TGTGCCAGCAGCTCCAGGACAGGGGGCAACTTCTACGAGCAGTACTTC. It codes for CASSSRTGGNFYEQYF.